The rows below give T cell receptor beta chains drawn from one sample of a study of cytomegalovirus exposure and HLA in healthy donors. TCRdb keeps only in-frame clones here, not all; method: immunoSEQ multiplex PCR. Seen here are about 160,000 clones, about 89% observed once, and the top ten hold around 2.7%. Sample: PBMCs. These receptors all come from a woman between 18 and 29 years old in good health and CMV-seropositive. CDR3s include the opening cysteine and the closing phenylalanine or tryptophan. D genes are given only for firm matches. Expanded clones are given a class, and other clones once, few, many or no size at all.

j_gene: TRBJ2-7; v_gene: TRBV9; abundance: .; d_gene: .; CDR3nt: TGTGCCAGCAGCGGTGAAGGGGGCTACGAGCAGTACTTC; CDR3aa: CASSGEGGYEQYF
j_gene: TRBJ1-2; v_gene: TRBV28; abundance: .; d_gene: .; CDR3nt: TGTGCCAGCAGTTTATCGACAGTCAACTATGGCTACACCTTC; CDR3aa: CASSLSTVNYGYTF
j_gene: TRBJ2-7; v_gene: TRBV19; abundance: once; d_gene: TRBD2; CDR3nt: TGTGCCAGTACCCTGGTACTAGCGGGAGGCGAGCAGTACTTC; CDR3aa: CASTLVLAGGEQYF
j_gene: TRBJ2-1; v_gene: TRBV13; abundance: .; d_gene: TRBD2; CDR3nt: TGTGCCAGCAGCTTAGAAGCGGGAGTTTCCTACAATGAGCAGTTCTTC; CDR3aa: CASSLEAGVSYNEQFF
j_gene: TRBJ2-7; v_gene: TRBV28; abundance: .; d_gene: .; CDR3nt: TGTGCCAGCAACCGTGGAAGGGGCTACGAGCAGTACTTC; CDR3aa: CASNRGRGYEQYF
j_gene: TRBJ1-5; v_gene: TRBV29-1; abundance: .; d_gene: .; CDR3nt: TGCAGCGTTCGGGACAACCACAATCAGCCCCAGCATTTT; CDR3aa: CSVRDNHNQPQHF
j_gene: TRBJ1-2; v_gene: TRBV6-5; abundance: .; d_gene: .; CDR3nt: TGTGCCAGCAGTGGATTGGGCCCGATCTATGGCTACACCTTC; CDR3aa: CASSGLGPIYGYTF
j_gene: TRBJ2-7; v_gene: TRBV19; abundance: .; d_gene: .; CDR3nt: TGTGCCAGTGGAAGGGGTAGCTCCTACGAGCAGTACTTC; CDR3aa: CASGRGSSYEQYF
j_gene: TRBJ1-1; v_gene: TRBV5-1; abundance: .; d_gene: TRBD1; CDR3nt: TGCGCCAGCAGCTTGGGGGGACAGGCTGAAGCTTTCTTT; CDR3aa: CASSLGGQAEAFF
j_gene: TRBJ2-5; v_gene: TRBV11-2; abundance: .; d_gene: TRBD2; CDR3nt: TGTGCCAGCAGCTTAGCTCCCCGGGGGGGCCAAGAGACCCAGTACTTC; CDR3aa: CASSLAPRGGQETQYF
j_gene: TRBJ2-2; v_gene: TRBV19; abundance: .; d_gene: .; CDR3nt: TGTGCCAGTAGTCCATGGACGGGAACCGGGGAGCTGTTTTTT; CDR3aa: CASSPWTGTGELFF
j_gene: TRBJ2-3; v_gene: TRBV10-3; abundance: once; d_gene: .; CDR3nt: TGTGCCACCACGACGGCGGGGGCTCAGTCAGATACGCAGTATTTT; CDR3aa: CATTTAGAQSDTQYF
j_gene: TRBJ2-3; v_gene: TRBV27; abundance: once; d_gene: .; CDR3nt: TGTGCCAGCAGTTTCGTCAGCACAGATACGCAGTATTTT; CDR3aa: CASSFVSTDTQYF
j_gene: TRBJ2-7; v_gene: TRBV5-6; abundance: .; d_gene: .; CDR3nt: TGTGCCAGCAGCTTACAGGGAGGGGGTCGCTTAGAGCAGTACTTC; CDR3aa: CASSLQGGGRLEQYF
j_gene: TRBJ2-3; v_gene: TRBV19; abundance: .; d_gene: TRBD2; CDR3nt: TGTGCCAGTAGTATTGGGGGGGGGAGCACAGATACGCAGTATTTT; CDR3aa: CASSIGGGSTDTQYF
j_gene: TRBJ2-1; v_gene: TRBV6-1; abundance: once; d_gene: .; CDR3nt: TGTGCCAGCGGGCCAGACCTCTCCTACAATGAGCAGTTCTTC; CDR3aa: CASGPDLSYNEQFF
j_gene: TRBJ2-7; v_gene: TRBV28; abundance: .; d_gene: TRBD1; CDR3nt: TGTGCCAGCAGTTTTTTTAGGATGAGTCAGGGGGAAAACTACGAGCAGTACTTC; CDR3aa: CASSFFRMSQGENYEQYF
j_gene: TRBJ1-6; v_gene: TRBV30; abundance: .; d_gene: .; CDR3nt: TGTGCCTGGACGAGGAAGGGGCGGGGGGAGTGGCACTTT; CDR3aa: CAWTRKGRGEWHF
j_gene: TRBJ1-3; v_gene: TRBV6-1; abundance: .; d_gene: .; CDR3nt: TGTGCCAGCAGTGAAGACAGGCGCTCTGGAAACACCATATATTTT; CDR3aa: CASSEDRRSGNTIYF
j_gene: TRBJ2-2; v_gene: TRBV28; abundance: .; d_gene: .; CDR3nt: TGTGCCAGCAGTCCCCGTACCGGGGAGCTGTTTTTT; CDR3aa: CASSPRTGELFF
j_gene: TRBJ1-2; v_gene: TRBV5-1; abundance: once; d_gene: TRBD1; CDR3nt: TGCGCCAGCAGCCTATCCGGGACAGGAGGCTATGGCTACACCTTC; CDR3aa: CASSLSGTGGYGYTF
j_gene: TRBJ2-3; v_gene: TRBV2; abundance: .; d_gene: TRBD2; CDR3nt: TGTGCCAGCAGAGGACTAGGCACAGATACGCAGTATTTT; CDR3aa: CASRGLGTDTQYF
j_gene: TRBJ2-3; v_gene: TRBV9; abundance: .; d_gene: .; CDR3nt: TGTGCCAGCAGCCATTTCAGGGGGGCTGGAGATACGCAGTATTTT; CDR3aa: CASSHFRGAGDTQYF
j_gene: TRBJ2-7; v_gene: TRBV14; abundance: once; d_gene: .; CDR3nt: TGTGCCAGCAGCCAAGAGGCTAGCAGCCACGAGCAGTACTTC; CDR3aa: CASSQEASSHEQYF
j_gene: TRBJ2-7; v_gene: TRBV27; abundance: .; d_gene: .; CDR3nt: TGTGCCAGCAGTTTATCTTCCAGGGGCTCCCTCTACGAGCAGTACTTC; CDR3aa: CASSLSSRGSLYEQYF
j_gene: TRBJ1-2; v_gene: TRBV2; abundance: .; d_gene: .; CDR3nt: TGTGCCAGCAGTGAAGCCCGGAGGGATGGCTACACCTTC; CDR3aa: CASSEARRDGYTF
j_gene: TRBJ1-6; v_gene: TRBV27; abundance: .; d_gene: TRBD1; CDR3nt: TGTGCCAGCAGTACGGACAGGGGGCTTCGCGGTTCACCCCTCCACTTT; CDR3aa: CASSTDRGLRGSPLHF
j_gene: TRBJ2-2; v_gene: TRBV19; abundance: .; d_gene: .; CDR3nt: TGTGCCAGTAGGACTGACAGCTACACCGGGGAGCTGTTTTTT; CDR3aa: CASRTDSYTGELFF
j_gene: TRBJ2-7; v_gene: TRBV7-6; abundance: .; d_gene: .; CDR3nt: TGTGCCAGCAGCTTACAACAGCCCTACGAGCAGTACTTC; CDR3aa: CASSLQQPYEQYF
j_gene: TRBJ1-2; v_gene: TRBV5-6; abundance: .; d_gene: .; CDR3nt: TGTGCCAGCAGCTACCAAGGGAGGGCTGATGGCTACACCTTC; CDR3aa: CASSYQGRADGYTF
j_gene: TRBJ1-5; v_gene: TRBV2; abundance: .; d_gene: .; CDR3nt: TGTGCCAGCAGTGTAGCAGGGAGTAATCAGCCCCAGCATTTT; CDR3aa: CASSVAGSNQPQHF
j_gene: TRBJ2-2; v_gene: TRBV7-2; abundance: .; d_gene: .; CDR3nt: TGTGCCAGCAGCTTATCATCCCAGCGCACTAATGGTGGCACCGGGGAGCTGTTTTTT; CDR3aa: CASSLSSQRTNGGTGELFF
j_gene: TRBJ2-1; v_gene: TRBV10-2; abundance: once; d_gene: .; CDR3nt: TGCGCCAGCAGTGAGCTTGACAATGAGCAGTTCTTC; CDR3aa: CASSELDNEQFF
j_gene: TRBJ2-3; v_gene: TRBV28; abundance: .; d_gene: .; CDR3nt: TGTGCCAGCAGTATTAACAGGGATGCAGATACGCAGTATTTT; CDR3aa: CASSINRDADTQYF
j_gene: TRBJ2-7; v_gene: TRBV15; abundance: once; d_gene: .; CDR3nt: TGTGCCACCAGCGAGGGGGTCTCCTACGAGCAGTACTTC; CDR3aa: CATSEGVSYEQYF
j_gene: TRBJ2-1; v_gene: TRBV5-8; abundance: .; d_gene: TRBD2; CDR3nt: TGTGCCAGCAGCTTAGGACTAGTCGCCAATGAGCAGTTCTTC; CDR3aa: CASSLGLVANEQFF
j_gene: TRBJ2-7; v_gene: TRBV6-4; abundance: .; d_gene: TRBD2; CDR3nt: TGTGCCAGCACTCAAGGAGTAGCGGGGGCCTCCTACGAGCAGTACTTC; CDR3aa: CASTQGVAGASYEQYF
j_gene: TRBJ2-1; v_gene: TRBV4-3; abundance: .; d_gene: TRBD2; CDR3nt: TGCGCCAGCAGCCAAGATTGGGGACCGGGACTAGCTTCTTACAATGAGCAGTTCTTC; CDR3aa: CASSQDWGPGLASYNEQFF
j_gene: TRBJ2-1; v_gene: TRBV9; abundance: .; d_gene: TRBD2; CDR3nt: TGTGCCAGCAGCGTAGCTCGAGGCGGGAGATGGAATGAGCAGTTCTTC; CDR3aa: CASSVARGGRWNEQFF
j_gene: TRBJ1-4; v_gene: TRBV5-1; abundance: .; d_gene: TRBD1; CDR3nt: TGCGCCAGCAGCGTGAACAGGGGTGGGGAAAAACTGTTTTTT; CDR3aa: CASSVNRGGEKLFF
j_gene: TRBJ2-3; v_gene: TRBV7-6; abundance: .; d_gene: .; CDR3nt: TGTGCCAGCAGCTTAGGTCAGGGAATGCAGTATTTT; CDR3aa: CASSLGQGMQYF
j_gene: TRBJ2-5; v_gene: TRBV4-2; abundance: .; d_gene: TRBD2; CDR3nt: TGTGCCAGCAGCCAGAAGGGGACTAGGAGGGAGACCCAGTACTTC; CDR3aa: CASSQKGTRRETQYF
j_gene: TRBJ2-3; v_gene: TRBV5-4; abundance: .; d_gene: TRBD1; CDR3nt: TGTGCCAGCAGCTCTATGGACAGGGGGAGGGATACGCAGTATTTT; CDR3aa: CASSSMDRGRDTQYF
j_gene: TRBJ2-5; v_gene: TRBV5-1; abundance: .; d_gene: TRBD2; CDR3nt: TGCGCCAGCAGCAGGGGACTAGCGGGCCAAGAGACCCAGTACTTC; CDR3aa: CASSRGLAGQETQYF
j_gene: TRBJ2-1; v_gene: TRBV14; abundance: .; d_gene: .; CDR3nt: TGTGCCAGCAGCCAGGTTAGCGGTCCAACCTACAATGAGCAGTTCTTC; CDR3aa: CASSQVSGPTYNEQFF
j_gene: TRBJ1-2; v_gene: TRBV6-4; abundance: .; d_gene: TRBD1; CDR3nt: TGTGCCAGCAGTGGGCAGGGGGGCCATGGCTACACCTTC; CDR3aa: CASSGQGGHGYTF
j_gene: TRBJ1-3; v_gene: TRBV18; abundance: .; d_gene: .; CDR3nt: TGTGCCAGCTCACCATATCAGGTCTCCTCTGGAAACACCATATATTTT; CDR3aa: CASSPYQVSSGNTIYF
j_gene: TRBJ2-5; v_gene: TRBV30; abundance: .; d_gene: .; CDR3nt: TGTGCCTGGAGTCATACAGCCGAGACCCAGTACTTC; CDR3aa: CAWSHTAETQYF
j_gene: TRBJ1-4; v_gene: TRBV11-2; abundance: once; d_gene: TRBD1; CDR3nt: TGTGCCAGCAGCCCTTTTGCAGGGACAGGGGACGAAAAACTGTTTTTT; CDR3aa: CASSPFAGTGDEKLFF
j_gene: TRBJ2-5; v_gene: TRBV6-5; abundance: .; d_gene: TRBD2; CDR3nt: TGTGCCAGCAGTGCCGGGGGGGGTAGGTACTTC; CDR3aa: CASSAGGGRYF
j_gene: TRBJ2-2; v_gene: TRBV27; abundance: .; d_gene: .; CDR3nt: TGTGCCAGCAGTTTATTAGTCGGGTCGGCCGGGGAGCTGTTTTTT; CDR3aa: CASSLLVGSAGELFF
j_gene: TRBJ1-5; v_gene: TRBV4-1; abundance: .; d_gene: .; CDR3nt: TGCGCCAGCAGCCAAGTCCAGGGCAATCAGCCCCAGCATTTT; CDR3aa: CASSQVQGNQPQHF
j_gene: TRBJ2-7; v_gene: TRBV5-5; abundance: .; d_gene: TRBD2; CDR3nt: TGTGCCAGCAGCTCGCAGACTAGCGGGGGGGCCTACGAGCAGTACTTC; CDR3aa: CASSSQTSGGAYEQYF
j_gene: TRBJ2-1; v_gene: TRBV19; abundance: .; d_gene: TRBD1; CDR3nt: TGTGCCAGTAGTATTCCCCGGACAGGGGGCAATGAGCAGTTCTTC; CDR3aa: CASSIPRTGGNEQFF
j_gene: TRBJ2-3; v_gene: TRBV9; abundance: once; d_gene: .; CDR3nt: TGTGCCAGCAGCGTAGGCGGGCTAAACACAGATACGCAGTATTTT; CDR3aa: CASSVGGLNTDTQYF